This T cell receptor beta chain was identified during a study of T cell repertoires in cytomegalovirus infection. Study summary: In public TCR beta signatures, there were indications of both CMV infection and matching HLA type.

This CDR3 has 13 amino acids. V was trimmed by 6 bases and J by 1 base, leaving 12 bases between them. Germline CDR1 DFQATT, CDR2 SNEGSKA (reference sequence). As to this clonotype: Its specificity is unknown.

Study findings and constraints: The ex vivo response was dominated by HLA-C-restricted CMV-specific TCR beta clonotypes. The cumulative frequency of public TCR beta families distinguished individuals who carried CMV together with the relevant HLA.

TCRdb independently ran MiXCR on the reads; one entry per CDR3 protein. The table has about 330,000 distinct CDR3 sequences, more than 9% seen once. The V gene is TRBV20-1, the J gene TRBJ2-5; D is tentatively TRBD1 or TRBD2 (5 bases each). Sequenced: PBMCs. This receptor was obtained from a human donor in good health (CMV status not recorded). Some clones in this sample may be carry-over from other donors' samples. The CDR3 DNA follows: TGCAGTGCCCTGAGGGGATCCCAAGAGACCCAGTACTTC. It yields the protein CSALRGSQETQYF.